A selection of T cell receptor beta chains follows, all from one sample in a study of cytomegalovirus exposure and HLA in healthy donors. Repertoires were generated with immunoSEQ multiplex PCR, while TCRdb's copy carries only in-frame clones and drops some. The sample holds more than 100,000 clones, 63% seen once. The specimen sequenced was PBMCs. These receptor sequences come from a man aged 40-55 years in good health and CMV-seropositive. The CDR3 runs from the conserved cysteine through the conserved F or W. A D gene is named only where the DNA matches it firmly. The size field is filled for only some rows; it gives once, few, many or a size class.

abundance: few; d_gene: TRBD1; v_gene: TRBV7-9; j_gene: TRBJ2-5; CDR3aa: CASSFPGGLQETQYF; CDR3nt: TGTGCCAGCAGCTTCCCAGGGGGCCTCCAAGAGACCCAGTACTTC
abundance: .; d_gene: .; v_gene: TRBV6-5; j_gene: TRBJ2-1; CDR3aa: CASSYGQHNEQFF; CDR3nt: TGTGCCAGCAGTTACGGGCAACACAATGAGCAGTTCTTC
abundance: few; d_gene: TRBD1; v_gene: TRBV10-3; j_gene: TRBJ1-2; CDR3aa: CAIHQQASRQGYYGYTF; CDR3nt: TGTGCCATCCATCAGCAGGCCTCGCGACAGGGGTACTATGGCTACACCTTC
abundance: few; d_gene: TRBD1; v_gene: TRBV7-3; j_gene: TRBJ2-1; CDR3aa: CASSLGQYNEQFF; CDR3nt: TGTGCCAGCAGCCTGGGACAGTACAATGAGCAGTTCTTC
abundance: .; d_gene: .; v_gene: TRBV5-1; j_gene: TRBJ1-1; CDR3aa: CASSLERLNTEAFF; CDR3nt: TGCGCCAGCAGCTTGGAACGGTTGAACACTGAAGCTTTCTTT
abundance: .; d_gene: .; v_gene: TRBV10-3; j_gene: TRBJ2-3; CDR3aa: CAISESTGTDTQYF; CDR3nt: TGTGCCATCAGTGAGTCTACGGGAACAGATACGCAGTATTTT
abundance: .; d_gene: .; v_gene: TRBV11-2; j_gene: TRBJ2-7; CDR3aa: CASSFGVRGSDEQYF; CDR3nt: TGTGCCAGCAGCTTCGGGGTCAGGGGCTCCGACGAGCAGTACTTC
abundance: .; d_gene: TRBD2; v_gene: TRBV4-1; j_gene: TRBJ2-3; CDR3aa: CASRPSSGSTDTQYF; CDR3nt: TGCGCCAGCAGACCTTCTAGCGGTAGCACAGATACGCAGTATTTT
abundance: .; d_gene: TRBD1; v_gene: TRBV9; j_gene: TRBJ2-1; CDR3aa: CASNDNGQAEQFF; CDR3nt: TGTGCCAGCAACGACAACGGACAGGCGGAGCAGTTCTTC
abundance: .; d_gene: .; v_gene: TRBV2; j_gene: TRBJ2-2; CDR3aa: CASTQGPNTGELFF; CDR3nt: TGTGCCAGCACACAGGGTCCGAACACCGGGGAGCTGTTTTTT
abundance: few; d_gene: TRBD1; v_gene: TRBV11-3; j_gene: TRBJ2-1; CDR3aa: CASSSIGGQGSDEQFF; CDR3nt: TGTGCCAGCAGCTCTATAGGAGGACAGGGGTCAGATGAGCAGTTCTTC
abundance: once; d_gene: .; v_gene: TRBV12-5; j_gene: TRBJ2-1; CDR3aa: CASGEGGDWREQFF; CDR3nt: TGTGCTAGTGGAGAAGGAGGGGACTGGCGAGAGCAGTTCTTC
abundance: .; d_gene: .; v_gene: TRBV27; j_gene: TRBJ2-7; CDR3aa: CASSFRGGTHEQYF; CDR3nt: TGTGCCAGCAGTTTCAGAGGAGGGACCCACGAGCAGTACTTC
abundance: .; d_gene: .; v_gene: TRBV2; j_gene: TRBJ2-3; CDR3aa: CASRSTNRQYLRTDTQYF; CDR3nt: TGTGCCAGCCGATCTACCAATAGACAGTATCTCCGCACAGATACGCAGTATTTT
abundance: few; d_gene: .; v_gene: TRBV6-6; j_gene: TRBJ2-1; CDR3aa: CASSYSGLISYNEQFF; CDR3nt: TGTGCCAGCAGTTACTCCGGACTTATCTCCTACAATGAGCAGTTCTTC
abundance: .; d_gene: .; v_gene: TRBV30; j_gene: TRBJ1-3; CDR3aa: CAWSVLGNSGNTIYF; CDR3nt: TGTGCCTGGAGTGTGCTCGGGAACTCTGGAAACACCATATATTTT
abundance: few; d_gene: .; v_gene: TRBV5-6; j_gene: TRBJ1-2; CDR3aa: CASSLGRTGGGYTF; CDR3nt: TGTGCCAGCAGCTTGGGGAGGACGGGTGGCGGCTACACCTTC
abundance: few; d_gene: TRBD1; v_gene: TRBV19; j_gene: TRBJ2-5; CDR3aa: CASSMGTGVPPLETQYF; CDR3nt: TGTGCCAGTAGTATGGGGACAGGGGTCCCCCCTTTAGAGACCCAGTACTTC